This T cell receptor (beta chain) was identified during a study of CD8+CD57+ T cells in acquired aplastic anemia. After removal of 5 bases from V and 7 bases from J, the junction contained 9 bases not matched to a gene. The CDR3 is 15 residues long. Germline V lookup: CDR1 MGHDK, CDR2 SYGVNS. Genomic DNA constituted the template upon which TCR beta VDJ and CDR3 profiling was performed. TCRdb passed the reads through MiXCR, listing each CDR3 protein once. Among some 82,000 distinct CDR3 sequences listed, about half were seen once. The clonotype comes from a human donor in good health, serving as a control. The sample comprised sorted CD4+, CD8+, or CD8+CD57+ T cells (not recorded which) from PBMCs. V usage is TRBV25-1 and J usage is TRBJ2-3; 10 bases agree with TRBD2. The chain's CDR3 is CASSPSGGEAHTQYF. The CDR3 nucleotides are TGTGCCAGCAGTCCCAGCGGGGGGGAAGCCCATACGCAGTATTTT. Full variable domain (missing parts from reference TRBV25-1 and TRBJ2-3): EADIYQTPRYLVIGTGKKITLECSQTMGHDKMYWYQQDPGMELHLIHYSYGVNSTEKGDLSSESTVSRIRTEHFPLTLESARPSHTSQYLCASSPSGGEAHTQYFGPGTRLTVL.